One and the same sample provided the 7 T cell receptor beta chains below, sequenced in a study of identical twins. TCRdb re-derived calls from the 5' RACE reads in MiXCR, one entry per CDR3 protein. The data contain 400,000 to 550,000 distinct CDR3 sequences, around 20% of them singletons. These data were also reused for a study on T cells expressing NK-cell markers.

The source material was CD4+ T cells sorted from blood. The receptor source for this set is a woman aged 18-30 years in good health.

The rearrangement joins TRBV24-1 to TRBJ2-2; D remains ambiguous. CDR1 KGHDR and CDR2 SFDVKD come from the germline V gene. Trimming removed 4 bases from V and 4 bases from J, with 12 bases in between. This CDR3 is built from 15 residues. CDR3 nucleotide sequence: TGTGCCACCAGTGACCACCGGACGGGCACCGGGGAGCTGTTTTTT. Protein product: CATSDHRTGTGELFF.

This chain links TRBV7-9 with TRBJ2-7, with 9 bases that match TRBD1. V trimming: 4 bases; J trimming: 7 bases; junction bases outside the gene matches: 8. The CDR3 loop spans 14 amino acids. Germline V lookup: CDR1 SEHNR, CDR2 FQNEAQ (reference sequence). For the CDR3, the DNA is TGTGCCAGCAGCTCCGGGACAGGGTCGGGTGAGCAGTACTTC. Protein sequence: CASSSGTGSGEQYF.

The chain is built from TRBV19 and TRBJ2-6, with D unclear. V lost 5 bases, J lost 5 bases, and 13 bases lay in between. Germline loops: CDR1 LNHDA, CDR2 SQIVND (reference sequence). This CDR3 contains 15 residues. In DNA, the CDR3 is TGTGCCAGTAGTGGGTCCGCTATAAGGGCCAACGTCCTGACTTTC. Translated: CASSGSAIRANVLTF.

The J gene is TRBJ2-7, the V gene TRBV5-1; 13 nucleotides match TRBD2. Germline-derived CDR1 and CDR2 are SGHRS and YFSETQ. CDR3 length: 16 residues. V gave up 5 bases and J gave up 6 bases; unmatched junction bases: 11. The CDR3 DNA reads TGCGCCAGCAGAGGGTTCGCGGGACTAGCGGGAAGCGAGCAGTACTTC. It is translated as CASRGFAGLAGSEQYF.

This clonotype has only a few counts. The CDR3, as DNA: TGTGCCTGGAGTCCCAGGGGTCAAGAGACCCAGTACTTC. This translates into CAWSPRGQETQYF. The chain employs TRBV30 and TRBJ2-5, with D tentatively TRBD1 (6 bases). Germline V CDR1 and CDR2: GTSNPN, SVGIG (reference sequence). The CDR3 runs to 13 residues. The V and J ends lost 2 bases and 2 bases respectively, with 9 bases between them. Based on the CDR3 plus reference TRBV30 and TRBJ2-5, the full variable domain is SQTIHQWPATLVQPVGSPLSLECTVEGTSNPNLYWYRQAAGRGLQLLFYSVGIGQISSEVPQNLSASRPQDRQFILSSKKLLLSDSGFYLCAWSPRGQETQYFGPGTRLLVL.

The chain couples TRBV20-1 to TRBJ1-1; D ambiguous. The length of the CDR3 is 13 residues. V shed 2 bases and J shed 5 bases, with 12 bases lying between them. From germline, CDR1 is DFQATT and CDR2 SNEGSKA (reference sequence). The CDR3 DNA follows: TGCAGTGCTAGAATTAGGTGGGGAACTGAAGCTTTCTTT. Translating it yields CSARIRWGTEAFF.

This clonotype occurred many times. This chain joins TRBV5-5 and TRBJ2-1; no definite D call. The CDR3 contains 14 residues. Germline CDR1 is SGHKS and CDR2 is YYEKEE (reference sequence). Between the trimmed V and J ends, which lost 0 bases and 3 bases, there was a span of 7 bases. CDR3 sequence (DNA): TGTGCCAGCAGCTTGGGGCAGCTCTACAATGAGCAGTTCTTC. Translation gives CASSLGQLYNEQFF.